The present entry profiles one T cell receptor beta chain with its context. What it recognizes is unknown. The source of the sample is a study of cytomegalovirus exposure and HLA in healthy donors. Nominal health characterized the donors when sampled, though unrecorded immune exposures were likely. A multiplex PCR was run with 60 Vbeta primers and 13 Jbeta primers. The method was immunoSEQ multiplex PCR; TCRdb's version includes in-frame clones alone and lacks a portion of them. The top ten hold around a quarter of the sample, which has about 63,000 clones, around 68% seen once. Notes on the study in general: TCR beta V- and J-gene trimming was later associated with a missense DCLRE1C variant. Later work found most CMV-associated TCR beta chains apparently HLA-restricted.

The clonotype was recovered from a man over 45 in good health and CMV-seropositive. Sample: PBMCs.

The CDR3 DNA sequence: TGTGCCAGTAGGAGAAGCTCTGGAAACACCATATATTTT. It is translated as CASRRSSGNTIYF. V gene TRBV19 combines with J gene TRBJ1-3; D is unclear. CDR3 length equals 13 residues. V gave up 6 bases and J gave up 0 bases, with 6 bases separating them. Looked up from germline, CDR1 is LNHDA and CDR2 is SQIVND (reference sequence).